This is a list of T cell receptor beta chains from one sample in a study of T cell responses to AZD1222 COVID-19 vaccine. Sequencing was performed with immunoSEQ multiplex PCR; in TCRdb, only in-frame clones are kept and a portion is missing. Of over 110,000 clones listed, 92% are singletons. This specimen consisted of peripheral blood, obtained 28 days after the second AZD1222 dose. All receptors derive from an adult who received the AZD1222 COVID-19 vaccine. CDR3s include the opening cysteine and the closing phenylalanine or tryptophan. A D gene is named only where the DNA matches it firmly. Clone sizes are given selectively: once, few, many, or a class where the clone is expanded.

TRBJ1-6	NA	TRBV9	NA	TGTGCCAGCAGCCCCAGGGTGGGCGAATCACCCCTCCACTTT	CASSPRVGESPLHF
TRBJ1-6	NA	TRBV19	TRBD1	TGTGCCAGTAGCCCGGGACAGAGATATTCACCCCTCCACTTT	CASSPGQRYSPLHF
TRBJ2-1	NA	TRBV15	TRBD1	TGTGCCACCAGCAGCGACAGGGTTGTCTACAATGAGCAGTTCTTC	CATSSDRVVYNEQFF
TRBJ2-5	NA	TRBV7-2	TRBD1	TGTGCCAGCAGCTTTGGGGACAGGGCCTACTTC	CASSFGDRAYF
TRBJ2-7	NA	TRBV6-6	TRBD1	TGTGCCACTGGGGAAACCGGGACAGGGTTCTACGAGCAGTACTTC	CATGETGTGFYEQYF
TRBJ1-3	once	TRBV5-6	NA	TGTGCCACGGGCATAAGCTCTGGAAACACCATATATTTT	CATGISSGNTIYF
TRBJ1-2	once	TRBV28	NA	TGTGCCAGCAGTTTAGGGGGGGTCGCAACCTATGGCTACACCTTC	CASSLGGVATYGYTF
TRBJ1-5	NA	TRBV19	TRBD1	TGTGCCAGTAGTAGGGGAGGGGGCTGGAATCAGCCCCAGCATTTT	CASSRGGGWNQPQHF
TRBJ1-1	NA	TRBV7-2	TRBD1	TGTGCCAGCAGCATTCCGGACAGGGCAAGGATGTGGGGTACTGAAGCTTTCTTT	CASSIPDRARMWGTEAFF
TRBJ1-2	NA	TRBV13	NA	TGTGCCAGCAGCTTAGGCCGGGTCTATGGCTACACCTTC	CASSLGRVYGYTF
TRBJ2-2	NA	TRBV4-1	NA	TGCGCCAGCAGCCACAGGACCACACCCGTTCGCAGAAACACCGGGGAGCTGTTTTTT	CASSHRTTPVRRNTGELFF
TRBJ2-1	NA	TRBV5-8	TRBD2	TGTGCCAGCAGCTTGGGTACTAGCGGGCTTTACAATGAGCAGTTCTTC	CASSLGTSGLYNEQFF
TRBJ1-5	NA	TRBV19	NA	TGTGCCAGTAGTATAGACCCCCGAGGCAATCAGCCCCAGCATTTT	CASSIDPRGNQPQHF
TRBJ2-1	NA	TRBV20-1	NA	TGCAGTGCTAGTGATGTCGGACCGCCGGGATCCTACAATGAGCAGTTCTTC	CSASDVGPPGSYNEQFF
TRBJ2-5	NA	TRBV5-4	NA	TGTGCCAGCAGCCGCGGTGATGGAGAGACCCAGTACTTC	CASSRGDGETQYF
TRBJ2-7	NA	TRBV18	NA	TGTGCCAGCTCAGACGACTCAACTATCGAGCAGTACTTC	CASSDDSTIEQYF
TRBJ2-1	NA	TRBV11-2	NA	TGTGCCAGCAGCTTAGTAAGGGGAGACAATGAGCAGTTCTTC	CASSLVRGDNEQFF
TRBJ1-5	NA	TRBV12-3/TRBV12-4	NA	TGTGCCAGCAGTTTAGCGGGCCAGCCCCAGCATTTT	CASSLAGQPQHF
TRBJ2-3	NA	TRBV4-1	NA	TGCGCCAGCAGCCAAGGGGCCGGCCCTAGCACAGATACGCAGTATTTT	CASSQGAGPSTDTQYF
TRBJ2-5	NA	TRBV24-1	NA	TGTGCCACCAATTCTGGAATTGGAGAGACCCAGTACTTC	CATNSGIGETQYF
TRBJ1-2	NA	TRBV5-1	TRBD1	TGCGCCAGCAGCTCCGGGACAGGGGGAGGCTACACCTTC	CASSSGTGGGYTF
TRBJ2-5	few	TRBV6-5	NA	TGTGCCAGCATAAAGGGCGCAGGTCAAGAGACCCAGTACTTC	CASIKGAGQETQYF
TRBJ1-6	NA	TRBV27	NA	TGTGCCAGCTGGAGCGCAGAGCACTCACCCCTCCACTTT	CASWSAEHSPLHF
TRBJ1-1	NA	TRBV29-1	TRBD1	TGCAGCGCTCGGGGACAGATGAACACTGAAGCTTTCTTT	CSARGQMNTEAFF
TRBJ1-1	NA	TRBV18	NA	TGTGCCAGCTCACCAGGGACCATGAACACTGAAGCTTTCTTT	CASSPGTMNTEAFF
TRBJ2-5	once	TRBV5-1	NA	TGCGCCAGCAGCCCTAGTACTAGACTCCAAGAGACCCAGTACTTC	CASSPSTRLQETQYF
TRBJ1-5	NA	TRBV3-1/TRBV3-2	NA	TGTGCCAGCAGCCCTCGCCGGGGGGCCAATCAGCCCCAGCATTTT	CASSPRRGANQPQHF
TRBJ2-1	NA	TRBV29-1	NA	TGCAGCGTAGATTTTAAGGGCTACAATGAGCAGTTCTTC	CSVDFKGYNEQFF
TRBJ2-3	NA	TRBV3-1/TRBV3-2	NA	TGTGCCAGCAGCCCCGGACGGGGCACAGATACGCAGTATTTT	CASSPGRGTDTQYF
TRBJ2-1	NA	TRBV18	NA	TGTGCCAGCTCACCAGGGACGGACACCACCTACAATGAGCAGTTCTTC	CASSPGTDTTYNEQFF
TRBJ2-7	NA	TRBV5-4	TRBD1	TGTGCCAGCAGCAGACCGGGACAGGGCCTCGAGCAGTACTTC	CASSRPGQGLEQYF
TRBJ2-5	once	TRBV2	TRBD2	TGTGCCAGCAGTACCGGGACTAGCGGGAGGAGGGTAGAGACCCAGTACTTC	CASSTGTSGRRVETQYF
TRBJ2-1	NA	TRBV6-2/TRBV6-3	TRBD2	TGTGCCAGCAGTTACCCTAGCGGGAGCGGCTCCTACAATGAGCAGTTCTTC	CASSYPSGSGSYNEQFF
TRBJ1-2	NA	TRBV6-5	NA	TGTGCCAGCTCCTACGGGGAAACCCAAAACTATGGCTACACCTTC	CASSYGETQNYGYTF
TRBJ1-4	NA	TRBV27	NA	TGTGCCAGCAGTTCCCCTCCGGGGGAAAAACTGTTTTTT	CASSSPPGEKLFF
TRBJ1-2	NA	TRBV6-1	TRBD1	TGTGCCAGCAGTGAAGTGGGGACAGCCATCGATTTTAACTATGGCTACACCTTC	CASSEVGTAIDFNYGYTF
TRBJ2-3	NA	TRBV27	TRBD2	TGTGCCAGCAGTCCGGGACTAGCGGGCGCAATTACGAGCACAGATACGCAGTATTTT	CASSPGLAGAITSTDTQYF
TRBJ2-1	NA	TRBV28	NA	TGTGCCAGCAGCACCCCGGGGCGGTACAATGAGCAGTTCTTC	CASSTPGRYNEQFF
TRBJ1-3	once	TRBV29-1	NA	TGCAGCGTTGAAGAGTCGGGGAGAAACACCATATATTTT	CSVEESGRNTIYF
TRBJ2-3	NA	TRBV12-3/TRBV12-4	TRBD2	TGTGCTACGAGTAGCGGGATCACAGATACGCAGTATTTT	CATSSGITDTQYF
TRBJ1-2	NA	TRBV28	TRBD1	TGTGCCAGCAGTTGGGGGGACAGAGATTATGGCTACACCTTC	CASSWGDRDYGYTF